The source of this T cell receptor beta chain is a study of patients and donors after allogeneic stem cell transplantation. TCRdb called the RT-PCR reads again in MiXCR, with one record for every CDR3 protein. The sample comprises roughly 960,000 distinct CDR3 sequences, about 20% of which are singletons, and roughly 6% rests with the top ten. Deletions cut 4 bases from V and 0 bases from J, with 8 bases between. Germline V gives CDR1 MNHEY, CDR2 SVGEGT. The CDR3 is 14 residues long. The chain joins TRBV6-2 or TRBV6-3 to TRBJ2-3; the D call may be TRBD1 or TRBD2 (5 bases each). Sequencing was done on a sample of blood, either unsorted or a sorted T cell fraction (not recorded which). This receptor was taken from a human donor who was either an allogeneic HSCT recipient or a stem cell or donor lymphocyte infusion donor (not recorded which). It is not recorded whose cells these are; they may come from a transplant donor. CDR3 in DNA: TGTGCCAGCAGTTGGGACCCTAGCACAGATACGCAGTATTTT. Translating it yields CASSWDPSTDTQYF.